This passage covers 13 T cell receptor beta chains from one sample sequenced in a study of cytomegalovirus exposure and HLA in healthy donors. The study ran its PCR with 60 Vbeta and 13 Jbeta primers. TCRdb's copy holds only in-frame clones and misses some; the assay was immunoSEQ multiplex PCR. The sample includes about 180,000 clones, about four fifths of them seen just once. Source material: PBMCs. These receptors came from a male donor in good health and CMV-seronegative.

This clone was seen ten or more times. The chain recombines TRBV14 with TRBJ1-1, with D unresolved. Trimming removed 0 bases from V and 1 base from J, with 6 bases in between. This CDR3 region has 14 residues. From germline, CDR1 is SGHDN and CDR2 FVKESK. CDR3 amino acids: CASSQDNRNTEAFF. For the CDR3, the DNA is TGTGCCAGCAGCCAAGATAACAGGAACACTGAAGCTTTCTTT. The whole variable domain, remainder taken from reference TRBV14 and TRBJ1-1, is EAGVTQFPSHSVIEKGQTVTLRCDPISGHDNLYWYRRVMGKEIKFLLHFVKESKQDESGMPNNRFLAERTGGTYSTLKVQPAELEDSGVYFCASSQDNRNTEAFFGQGTRLTVV.

The V call is TRBV28, the J call TRBJ2-3; 10 bases are a match to TRBD2. The germline V gene encodes CDR1 MDHEN and CDR2 SYDVKM. The junction had 6 bases not matched to a gene; V was cut back by 3 bases and J by 3 bases. The CDR3 extends over 16 amino acids. CDR3 in DNA: TGTGCCAGCAGTTTGTCCGCTAGCGGGAGTACAGATACGCAGTATTTT. This translates into CASSLSASGSTDTQYF.

Note on this clone: A junction boundary mismatches the germline segment, possibly from a read error. The V call is TRBV5-1, the J call TRBJ2-7; possible D gene TRBD2, 5 bases. CDR1 is SGHRS and CDR2 is YFSETQ in the germline V gene. The CDR3 covers 13 residues. The CDR3 DNA sequence: TGCGCCAGCAGCTTGGAAGGCCTGGGCACAGCGGACTTC. It specifies CASSLEGLGTADF.

The chain uses TRBV7-2 and TRBJ2-3, with D possibly matching TRBD2 (6 bases). Trimming pared 5 bases from V and 4 bases from J, leaving 16 bases between. Per germline, CDR1 SGHTA and CDR2 FQGNSA. This CDR3 contains 15 residues. As DNA, the CDR3 is TGTGCCAGCAGCCCACGACTAGTAGCCGCAGATACGCAGTATTTT. Translated, it gives CASSPRLVAADTQYF.

The chain carries TRBV7-2 and TRBJ1-4, with 7 positions matching TRBD1. Germline-derived CDR1 and CDR2 are SGHTA and FQGNSA. The CDR3 is 16 amino acids. The J segment lost 0 bases and the V segment lost 2 bases, leaving 3 bases of the junction unmatched. The CDR3: CASSLRQGPTNEKLFF. For the CDR3, the DNA is TGTGCCAGCAGCTTAAGACAGGGACCAACTAATGAAAAACTGTTTTTT.

This chain joins TRBV28 and TRBJ2-5, with 7 bases identical to TRBD1. This CDR3 spans 13 amino acids. Trimming at V came to 10 bases and at J to 2 bases, leaving 7 bases not matched to a gene. Germline CDR1 MDHEN, CDR2 SYDVKM. The DNA of the CDR3 is TGTGCCACCACACAGGGGTCTCAAGAGACCCAGTACTTC. It yields the protein CATTQGSQETQYF.

J is TRBJ2-7 and V is TRBV19, with a weak D call TRBD2 (6 bases). This CDR3 is 15 amino acids long. V was shortened by 5 bases and J by 0 bases, with 14 bases between the two germline ends. Germline V gene data show CDR1 as LNHDA and CDR2 as SQIVND (reference sequence). CDR3 sequence reads: CASSPPGLPSYEQYF. CDR3 DNA: TGTGCCAGTAGTCCCCCGGGACTGCCCTCCTACGAGCAGTACTTC. The full variable domain, rest sourced from reference TRBV19 and TRBJ2-7, is DGGITQSPKYLFRKEGQNVTLSCEQNLNHDAMYWYRQDPGQGLRLIYYSQIVNDFQKGDIAEGYSVSREKKESFPLTVTSAQKNPTAFYLCASSPPGLPSYEQYFGPGTRLTVT.

V gene TRBV27 combines with J gene TRBJ2-3; D remains unclear. This CDR3 is built from 16 residues. Per germline, CDR1 MNHEY and CDR2 SMNVEV (reference sequence). The V and J ends lost 2 bases and 0 bases respectively, with 12 bases between them. CDR3 nucleotides: TGTGCCAGCAGTTTAAGAGGTCTATCTAGCACAGATACGCAGTATTTT. Protein product: CASSLRGLSSTDTQYF.

The gene calls are TRBV7-9 and TRBJ1-2; 7 bases align to TRBD1. V was pared by 4 bases and J by 4 bases, with 15 bases of the junction left unmatched. The CDR3 totals 17 residues. CDR1 is SEHNR, CDR2 FQNEAQ, per germline (reference sequence). The CDR3 DNA is TGTGCCAGCAGCTACACGCGGACAGGCGCGCTCCGCTATGGCTACACCTTC. It specifies CASSYTRTGALRYGYTF.

The chain combines TRBV6-1 with TRBJ2-1; TRBD2 matches 12 bases. The J segment lost 6 bases and the V segment lost 4 bases, leaving 7 bases of the junction unmatched. Germline CDR1 MNHNS, CDR2 SASEGT. The CDR3 contains 16 residues. CDR3 region: CASSGLLAGGPNEQFF. CDR3 coding DNA: TGTGCCAGCAGTGGACTCCTAGCGGGAGGGCCCAATGAGCAGTTCTTC.

V usage is TRBV6-5 and J usage is TRBJ1-5; D unresolved. The CDR3 length is 13 residues. Trimming pared 1 base from V and 4 bases from J, leaving 5 bases between. Germline V gene data show CDR1 as MNHEY and CDR2 as SVGAGI. This CDR3 is CASSYYFNQPQHF. CDR3 DNA: TGTGCCAGCAGTTACTACTTTAATCAGCCCCAGCATTTT.

V is TRBV30 and J is TRBJ1-4; unclear D gene. CDR1 is GTSNPN, CDR2 SVGIG, per germline (reference sequence). V shed 2 bases and J shed 8 bases, with 9 bases lying between them. The CDR3 spans 12 residues. The DNA of the CDR3 is TGTGCCTGGAGTATGAGCTCCGAAAAACTGTTTTTT. Its translation: CAWSMSSEKLFF.

The chain joins TRBV5-1 to TRBJ2-7; TRBD2 matches at 9 bases. The CDR3 is 16 amino acids. Germline CDR1 is SGHRS and CDR2 is YFSETQ. V lost 2 bases and J lost 0; bases outside the gene matches: 6. The chain's CDR3 is CASSLSSGASSYEQYF. DNA of the CDR3: TGCGCCAGCAGCTTATCTAGCGGGGCGAGCTCCTACGAGCAGTACTTC.